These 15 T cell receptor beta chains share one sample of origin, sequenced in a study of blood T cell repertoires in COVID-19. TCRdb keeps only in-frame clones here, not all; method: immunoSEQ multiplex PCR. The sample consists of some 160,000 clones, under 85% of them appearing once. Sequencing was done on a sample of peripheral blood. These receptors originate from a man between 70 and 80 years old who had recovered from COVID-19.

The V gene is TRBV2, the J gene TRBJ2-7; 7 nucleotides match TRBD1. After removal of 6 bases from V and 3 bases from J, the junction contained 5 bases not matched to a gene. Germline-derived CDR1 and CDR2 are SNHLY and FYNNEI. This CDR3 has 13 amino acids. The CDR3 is CASSTRDSYEQYF. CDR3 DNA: TGTGCCAGCAGCACCCGGGACAGCTACGAGCAGTACTTC.

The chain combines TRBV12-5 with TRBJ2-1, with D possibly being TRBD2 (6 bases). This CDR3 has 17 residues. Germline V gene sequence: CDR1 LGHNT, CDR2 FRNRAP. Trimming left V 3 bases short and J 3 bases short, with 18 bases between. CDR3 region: CASGFGGTGEVYNEQFF. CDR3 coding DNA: TGTGCTAGTGGTTTTGGCGGGACCGGAGAAGTCTACAATGAGCAGTTCTTC. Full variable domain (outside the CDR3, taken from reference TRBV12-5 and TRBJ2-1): DARVTQTPRHKVTEMGQEVTMRCQPILGHNTVFWYRQTMMQGLELLAYFRNRAPLDDSGMPKDRFSAEMPDATLATLKIQPSEPRDSAVYFCASGFGGTGEVYNEQFFGPGTRLTVL.

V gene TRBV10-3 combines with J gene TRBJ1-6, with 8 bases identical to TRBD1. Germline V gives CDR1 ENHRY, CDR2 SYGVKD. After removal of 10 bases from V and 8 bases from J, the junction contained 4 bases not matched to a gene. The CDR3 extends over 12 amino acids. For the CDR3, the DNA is TGTGCCACCGGGACAGGAGATTCACCCCTCCACTTT. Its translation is CATGTGDSPLHF.

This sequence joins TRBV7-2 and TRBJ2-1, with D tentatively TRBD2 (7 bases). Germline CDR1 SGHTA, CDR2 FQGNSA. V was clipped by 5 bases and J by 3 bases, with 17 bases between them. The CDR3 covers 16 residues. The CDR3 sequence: CASSLRGEGRYNEQFF. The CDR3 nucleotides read TGTGCCAGCAGCCTAAGGGGGGAGGGCCGCTACAATGAGCAGTTCTTC.

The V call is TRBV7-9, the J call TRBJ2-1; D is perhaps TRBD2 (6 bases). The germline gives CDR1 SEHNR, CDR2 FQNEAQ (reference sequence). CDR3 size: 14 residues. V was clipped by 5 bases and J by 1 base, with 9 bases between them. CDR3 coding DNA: TGTGCCAGCAGCGGAGGGCAGTCCTACAATGAGCAGTTCTTC. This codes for CASSGGQSYNEQFF. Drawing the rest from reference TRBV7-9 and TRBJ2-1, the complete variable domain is DTGVSQNPRHKITKRGQNVTFRCDPISEHNRLYWYRQTLGQGPEFLTYFQNEAQLEKSRLLSDRFSAERPKGSFSTLEIQRTEQGDSAMYLCASSGGQSYNEQFFGPGTRLTVL.

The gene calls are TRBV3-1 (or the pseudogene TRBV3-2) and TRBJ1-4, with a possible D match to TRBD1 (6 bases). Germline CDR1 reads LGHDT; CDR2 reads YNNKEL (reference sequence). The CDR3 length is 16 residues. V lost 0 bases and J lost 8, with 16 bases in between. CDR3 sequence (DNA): TGTGCCAGCAGCCAAGAAATGGTTAGGGGGAGCGAAAAACTGTTTTTT. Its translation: CASSQEMVRGSEKLFF.

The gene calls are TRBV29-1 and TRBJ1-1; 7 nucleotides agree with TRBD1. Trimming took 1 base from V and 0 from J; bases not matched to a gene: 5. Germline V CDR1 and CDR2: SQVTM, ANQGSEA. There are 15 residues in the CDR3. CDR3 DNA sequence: TGCAGCGTTGAAGCGGGACAGAACTTGAACACTGAAGCTTTCTTT. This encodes CSVEAGQNLNTEAFF.

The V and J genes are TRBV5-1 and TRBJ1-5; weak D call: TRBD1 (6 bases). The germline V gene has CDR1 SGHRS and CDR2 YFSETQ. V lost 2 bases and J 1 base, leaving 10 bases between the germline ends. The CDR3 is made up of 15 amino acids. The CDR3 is CASSLQGLSNQPQHF. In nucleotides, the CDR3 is TGCGCCAGCAGCTTACAGGGATTGAGCAATCAGCCCCAGCATTTT. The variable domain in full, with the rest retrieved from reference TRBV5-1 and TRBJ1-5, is KAGVTQTPRYLIKTRGQQVTLSCSPISGHRSVSWYQQTPGQGLQFLFEYFSETQRNKGNFPGRFSGRQFSNSRSEMNVSTLELGDSALYLCASSLQGLSNQPQHFGDGTRLSIL.

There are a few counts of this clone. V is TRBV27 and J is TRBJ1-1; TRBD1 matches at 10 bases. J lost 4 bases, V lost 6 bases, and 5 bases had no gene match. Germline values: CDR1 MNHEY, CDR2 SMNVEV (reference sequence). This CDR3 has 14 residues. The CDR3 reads CASRWDRGGTEAFF. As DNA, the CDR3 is TGTGCCAGCAGGTGGGACAGGGGAGGCACTGAAGCTTTCTTT.

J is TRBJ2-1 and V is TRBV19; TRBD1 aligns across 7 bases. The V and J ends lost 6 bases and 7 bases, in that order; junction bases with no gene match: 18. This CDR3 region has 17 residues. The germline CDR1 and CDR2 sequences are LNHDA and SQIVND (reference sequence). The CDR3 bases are TGTGCCAGTAGAAGCCAGAAGGGGGCTTGGACTGGGAATGAGCAGTTCTTC. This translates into CASRSQKGAWTGNEQFF.

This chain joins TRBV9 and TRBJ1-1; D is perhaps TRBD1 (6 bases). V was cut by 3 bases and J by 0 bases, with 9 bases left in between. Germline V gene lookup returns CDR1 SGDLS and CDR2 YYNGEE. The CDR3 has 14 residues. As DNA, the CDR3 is TGTGCCAGCAGCGAGGGACACATGAACACTGAAGCTTTCTTT. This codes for CASSEGHMNTEAFF.

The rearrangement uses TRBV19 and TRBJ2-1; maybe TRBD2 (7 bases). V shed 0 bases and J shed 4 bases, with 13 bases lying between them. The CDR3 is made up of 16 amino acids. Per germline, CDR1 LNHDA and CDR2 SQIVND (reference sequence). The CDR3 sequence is CASSIDGAGAYNEQFF. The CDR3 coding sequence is TGTGCCAGTAGTATAGATGGGGCGGGGGCATACAATGAGCAGTTCTTC.

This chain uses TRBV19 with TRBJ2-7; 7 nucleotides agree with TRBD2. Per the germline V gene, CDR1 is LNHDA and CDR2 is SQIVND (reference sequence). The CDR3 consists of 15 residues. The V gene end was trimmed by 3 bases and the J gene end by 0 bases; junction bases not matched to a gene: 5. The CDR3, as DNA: TGTGCCAGTAGTATTGGCGGGAGCGGCTCCTACGAGCAGTACTTC. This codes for CASSIGGSGSYEQYF.

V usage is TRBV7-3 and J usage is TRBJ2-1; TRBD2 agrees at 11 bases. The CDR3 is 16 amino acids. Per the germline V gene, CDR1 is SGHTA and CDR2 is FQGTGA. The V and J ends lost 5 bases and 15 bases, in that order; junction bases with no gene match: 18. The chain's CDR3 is CASSPGGTSGSSGVFF. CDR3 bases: TGTGCCAGCAGCCCAGGGGGGACTAGCGGTTCATCAGGGGTGTTCTTC.

The DNA for the CDR3 is TGCAGCGTTGGACAGGACGGAGAAAAACTGTTTTTT. Protein product: CSVGQDGEKLFF. The rearrangement uses TRBV29-1 and TRBJ1-4, with D tentatively TRBD1 (6 bases). The length of the CDR3 is 12 residues. Germline V CDR1 and CDR2: SQVTM, ANQGSEA. V was cut by 4 bases and J by 8 bases, with 11 bases left in between.